The 32 T cell receptor beta chains below were found in one sample sequenced in a study of regulatory T cells in long-lasting Graves disease. The time point denotes: newly diagnosed GD, antithyroid drugs for less than 3 months. There was RNA extracted from PBMCs, and the TCR library was made from it. Investigators prepared the TCR beta libraries by applying iRepertoire HTBI primers and Arm-PCR of CDR3 regions. TCRdb independently ran MiXCR on the multiplex PCR reads; one entry per CDR3 protein. The sample includes around 500,000 distinct CDR3 sequences, approximately 12% of them seen just once. The same data also contributed to another study, on T cells in Graves' hyperthyroidism and ophthalmopathy.

The source material was peripheral blood mononuclear cells (PBMCs), sampled at new diagnosis, from a patient treated with antithyroid drugs. The origin of the receptors is a man aged 25 to 45 with Graves disease.

This clonotype has only a few counts. J is TRBJ2-7 and V is TRBV11-2; no firm D call. Germline V gene sequence: CDR1 SGHAT, CDR2 FQNNGV. V was trimmed by 3 bases and J by 4 bases, leaving 7 bases between them. This CDR3 has 12 residues. In DNA, the CDR3 is TGTGCCAGCAGCTTCAGCCAGTACGAGCAGTACTTC. This encodes CASSFSQYEQYF.

This clonotype was found many times. This rearrangement joins TRBV6-1 to TRBJ1-2; TRBD1 is a possible D gene (5 bases). V was trimmed by 4 bases and J by 3 bases, leaving 12 bases between them. The germline V gene has CDR1 MNHNS and CDR2 SASEGT. CDR3 length: 14 amino acids. CDR3 nucleotide sequence: TGTGCCAGCAGTGTGGGACCCCGGGACTATGGCTACACCTTC. Residues: CASSVGPRDYGYTF.

This clonotype was found a few times. This chain links TRBV30 with TRBJ1-2, with D perhaps TRBD1 (5 bases). The length of the CDR3 is 13 residues. Trimming cost V 0 bases and J 5 bases, with 10 bases left between them. Germline-derived CDR1 and CDR2 are GTSNPN and SVGIG (reference sequence). The CDR3, as DNA: TGTGCCTGGAGTGTGGGGGGTATTTATGGCTACACCTTC. Its translation: CAWSVGGIYGYTF.

This clonotype was seen ten or more times. The J gene is TRBJ1-1, the V gene TRBV12-3 or TRBV12-4; 10 bases line up with TRBD1. The CDR3 is made up of 15 amino acids. Losses at the gene ends were 6 bases for V and 11 bases for J; bases not matched to a gene: 15. The DNA for the CDR3 is TGTGCCAGCAGGCGCGACCGACAGGGGGCCGGCGCGGCTTTCTTT. It is translated as CASRRDRQGAGAAFF.

Of note for this clonotype: A much larger clone differs from this one at a single base, so this may be a read error. The J gene is TRBJ2-7, the V gene TRBV20-1; a possible D gene is TRBD2 (5 bases). The V gene lost 5 bases and the J gene lost 3 bases, with 17 bases spanning the gap. Germline assignment: CDR1 DFQATT and CDR2 SNEGSKA (reference sequence). The CDR3 sequence is 14 residues long. This chain's CDR3 is CSAPGQDSVYEQYF. As DNA, the CDR3 is TGCAGTGCTCCGGGCCAGGACTCGGTCTACGAGCAGTACTTC.

In the case of this clonotype: A much larger clone lies a single base off, so this may be a read error. The chain uses TRBV6-2 or TRBV6-3 and TRBJ2-2, with 9 bases lining up with TRBD1. J gave up 10 bases and V 5 bases, and 11 bases lay outside the gene matches. In germline, CDR1 is MNHEY, CDR2 SVGEGT. CDR3 length: 15 residues. CDR3 loop: CASSEPGQGMQELFF. The DNA of the CDR3 is TGTGCCAGCAGTGAACCGGGACAGGGTATGCAGGAGCTGTTTTTT.

This clonotype showed up just a few times. This rearrangement joins TRBV6-1 to TRBJ2-5; weak D call: TRBD2 (8 bases). Trimming left V 6 bases short and J 5 bases short, with 28 bases between. Germline CDR1 reads MNHNS; CDR2 reads SASEGT. This CDR3 is built from 18 residues. CDR3 DNA: TGTGCCAGCAGCACTACAGGGGTGACTAGCGTATTAGGCGAGACCCAGTACTTC. Protein product: CASSTTGVTSVLGETQYF.

This clonotype was recorded once. This rearrangement joins TRBV11-2 to TRBJ2-5, with TRBD2 matching 11 bases. V lost 5 bases and J lost 0; bases outside the gene matches: 5. Germline V gives CDR1 SGHAT, CDR2 FQNNGV. The CDR3 is made up of 16 amino acids. CDR3 loop: CASSAGLAGHQETQYF. CDR3 nucleotides: TGTGCCAGCAGCGCCGGACTAGCGGGCCACCAAGAGACCCAGTACTTC.

This chain links TRBV20-1 with TRBJ1-6, with D possibly matching TRBD1 (5 bases). Deletions cut 8 bases from V and 8 bases from J, with 16 bases between. The CDR3 is 13 residues long. Looked up from germline, CDR1 is DFQATT and CDR2 is SNEGSKA (reference sequence). The CDR3 DNA follows: TGCAGTACTACAAGGACGGGGGATTCACCCCTCCACTTT. This translates into CSTTRTGDSPLHF.

This clonotype came up many times. The chain links TRBV29-1 to TRBJ2-2, with TRBD1 as a possible D gene (5 bases). Trimming stripped 3 bases from V and 2 bases from J, with 13 bases between. Germline CDR1 and CDR2: SQVTM and ANQGSEA. This CDR3 comprises 15 residues. The CDR3 loop reads CSVEGGGANTGELFF. In nucleotides, the CDR3 is TGCAGCGTTGAGGGCGGTGGGGCAAACACCGGGGAGCTGTTTTTT.

This clonotype was counted at least ten times. The genes are TRBV2 and TRBJ2-1; D may be TRBD2 (7 bases). The V gene's germline CDR1 is SNHLY and CDR2 FYNNEI. V lost 4 bases to trimming and J lost 4 bases, with 14 bases between them. This CDR3 is built from 15 residues. The CDR3 loop is CASSVEGGGYNEQFF. CDR3 nucleotide sequence: TGTGCCAGCAGTGTGGAGGGGGGGGGATACAATGAGCAGTTCTTC.

The V and J genes are TRBV29-1 and TRBJ1-2, with 12 bases matching TRBD1. Germline loops: CDR1 SQVTM, CDR2 ANQGSEA. The V and J ends lost 6 bases and 7 bases, in that order; junction bases with no gene match: 12. This CDR3 contains 15 residues. This CDR3 is CSVTGTGGRQLGYTF. The CDR3 DNA reads TGCAGCGTGACCGGGACAGGGGGCCGGCAGCTTGGCTACACCTTC.

At least ten counts were recorded for this clonotype. CDR3 loop: CATLDRGHEQFF. The CDR3 DNA follows: TGTGCCACCCTAGACAGGGGCCATGAGCAGTTCTTC. V usage is TRBV27 and J usage is TRBJ2-1; 8 bases line up with TRBD1. The CDR3 is 12 amino acids. Germline CDR1 MNHEY, CDR2 SMNVEV (reference sequence). V gave up 10 bases and J gave up 8 bases; unmatched junction bases: 7.

The chain carries TRBV7-2 and TRBJ1-5, with TRBD1 matching over 7 bases. CDR1 and CDR2 (germline): SGHTA, FQGNSA. The junction had 3 bases not matched to a gene; V was cut back by 4 bases and J by 6 bases. CDR3 length: 13 amino acids. The CDR3 sequence: CASSSDRAQPQHF. The CDR3 region has the DNA TGTGCCAGCAGCTCAGACAGGGCTCAGCCCCAGCATTTT.

This clonotype was seen at least ten times. The rearrangement uses TRBV6-2 or TRBV6-3 and TRBJ2-7; weak D call: TRBD1 (6 bases). V lost 5 bases and J lost 2, with 22 bases in between. The CDR3 has 17 amino acids. CDR1 and CDR2 (germline): MNHEY, SVGEGT. The CDR3 loop is CASSTGHGGGFAYEQYF. The CDR3 nucleotides read TGTGCCAGCAGTACGGGACATGGAGGCGGGTTCGCCTACGAGCAGTACTTC.

The chain joins TRBV6-9 to TRBJ2-5, with a possible D match to TRBD2 (5 bases). Trimming stripped 3 bases from V and 9 bases from J, with 14 bases between. CDR3 size: 13 residues. Germline V gene data show CDR1 as MNHGY and CDR2 as SVAAGI. Here the CDR3 DNA reads TGTGCCAGCAGTTACGGAGCGGCCGGGTCCCAGTACTTC. This codes for CASSYGAAGSQYF.

In this sample, this clonotype turned up many times. The rearrangement joins TRBV11-1 to TRBJ1-1; D gene ambiguous. V dropped 2 bases and J dropped 0 bases, with 7 bases sitting between them. The CDR3 runs to 14 residues. CDR1 SGHAT and CDR2 FQDESV come from the germline V gene (reference sequence). The DNA of the CDR3 is TGTGCCAGCAGCTTAACGCGGATGAACACTGAAGCTTTCTTT. Translation gives CASSLTRMNTEAFF.

The rearrangement links TRBV3-1 to TRBJ2-7; D unclear. The V and J ends lost 3 bases and 2 bases respectively, with 11 bases between them. Germline V gives CDR1 LGHDT, CDR2 YNNKEL (reference sequence). This CDR3 contains 14 residues. The CDR3 region is CASSQSGTTYEQYF. The CDR3 bases are TGTGCCAGCAGCCAGAGTGGAACCACCTACGAGCAGTACTTC.

This clonotype showed up just a few times. The rearrangement uses TRBV5-1 and TRBJ2-7, with D possibly being TRBD1 (5 bases). The CDR3 covers 14 residues. Trimming shortened V by 0 bases and J by 5 bases, and 12 bases separated the two germline ends. The germline V gene has CDR1 SGHRS and CDR2 YFSETQ. The CDR3 DNA reads TGCGCCAGCAGCTTGGATCCCAGGGTGGACGAGCAGTACTTC. Its translation is CASSLDPRVDEQYF.

This rearrangement joins TRBV20-1 to TRBJ2-6; weak D call: TRBD1 (5 bases). This CDR3 has 19 residues. CDR1 is DFQATT, CDR2 SNEGSKA, per germline (reference sequence). V was clipped by 1 base and J by 0 bases, with 19 bases between them. CDR3 region: CSARVLQTALRSGANVLTF. The CDR3 nucleotides are TGCAGTGCTAGAGTTCTCCAGACAGCACTACGCTCTGGGGCCAACGTCCTGACTTTC.

CDR3 region: CASSEVQQGAKEKLFF. In DNA form, the CDR3 reads TGTGCCAGCAGTGAAGTACAACAGGGGGCGAAAGAAAAACTGTTTTTT. The rearrangement links TRBV25-1 to TRBJ1-4; the match to TRBD1 covers 9 bases. V was clipped by 2 bases and J by 8 bases; unmatched bases: 9. This CDR3 is built from 16 residues. The germline CDR1 and CDR2 sequences are MGHDK and SYGVNS.

The chain joins TRBV2 to TRBJ2-7; D may be TRBD2 (6 bases). Trimming took 6 bases from V and 0 from J, leaving 21 bases between them. From germline, CDR1 is SNHLY and CDR2 FYNNEI. This CDR3 has 17 residues. CDR3 residues: CASSQDEPGLISYEQYF. CDR3 coding DNA: TGTGCCAGCAGCCAAGACGAACCGGGACTGATCTCCTACGAGCAGTACTTC.

This clonotype occurred a few times. The V call is TRBV12-3 or TRBV12-4, the J call TRBJ1-1, with 7 positions matching TRBD1. The CDR3 is made up of 14 amino acids. Trimming at V came to 8 bases and at J to 6 bases, leaving 12 bases not matched to a gene. Here the CDR3 DNA reads TGTGCCAGCCGACGGGGCAGGGGGGAGTCTGAAGCTTTCTTT. It is translated as CASRRGRGESEAFF.

The table lists this clonotype with a few counts. The V call is TRBV11-2, the J call TRBJ1-2; D unresolved. V was trimmed by 3 bases and J by 8 bases, leaving 10 bases between them. The CDR3 contains 12 residues. CDR1 SGHAT and CDR2 FQNNGV come from the germline V gene. CDR3 in DNA: TGTGCCAGCAGCTTTAACAGCGGCGGCTACACCTTC. Encoded protein: CASSFNSGGYTF.

This clonotype was observed a few times. The chain joins TRBV29-1 to TRBJ1-1; D is possibly TRBD1 (5 bases). CDR1 and CDR2 from the germline V gene are SQVTM and ANQGSEA. The CDR3 sequence is 9 residues long. V was cut by 2 bases and J by 10 bases, with 5 bases left in between. DNA for the CDR3: TGCAGCGTTGAACAGGGAGCTTTCTTT. It yields the protein CSVEQGAFF.

The chain is built from TRBV15 and TRBJ2-3; D possibly corresponds to TRBD1 (6 bases). Germline CDR1 and CDR2: LNHNV and YYDKDF (reference sequence). V lost 3 bases and J lost 0, with 13 bases in between. This CDR3 comprises 16 residues. CDR3 protein: CATSSPDSSSTDTQYF. Written as DNA, the CDR3 is TGTGCCACCAGCAGCCCGGACAGCTCTAGCACAGATACGCAGTATTTT.

This clonotype came up a few times. The chain carries TRBV6-1 and TRBJ1-5; D unclear. V lost 6 bases and J lost 7, with 10 bases in between. Germline V lookup: CDR1 MNHNS, CDR2 SASEGT. The CDR3 spans 12 residues. The CDR3 reads CASRDDGQPQHF. DNA of the CDR3: TGTGCCAGCAGGGACGACGGGCAGCCCCAGCATTTT.

V usage is TRBV5-1 and J usage is TRBJ2-5; 8 nucleotides match TRBD1. Germline V gives CDR1 SGHRS, CDR2 YFSETQ. CDR3 length: 15 residues. The trim removed 4 bases at V and 0 bases at J, leaving 5 bases unmatched. The CDR3 region is CASSARTGHQETQYF. The CDR3 coding sequence is TGCGCCAGCAGCGCTCGGACAGGGCACCAAGAGACCCAGTACTTC.

This clonotype was counted between two and nine times. The chain joins TRBV27 to TRBJ2-5, with 9 bases matching TRBD1. The germline gives CDR1 MNHEY, CDR2 SMNVEV (reference sequence). Trimming removed 4 bases from V and 0 bases from J; junction bases left unmatched: 3. There are 15 residues in the CDR3. Here the CDR3 reads CASSSGTGYQETQYF. CDR3 nucleotide sequence: TGTGCCAGCAGTTCCGGGACAGGGTACCAAGAGACCCAGTACTTC.

This clonotype occurred many times. The gene calls are TRBV5-5 and TRBJ2-3; 13 nucleotides line up with TRBD2. With 0 bases clipped from V and 6 bases from J, the junction kept 4 bases outside the gene matches. Germline CDR1 reads SGHKS; CDR2 reads YYEKEE (reference sequence). The CDR3 runs 16 residues. CDR3 loop: CASSLGTSGRADTQYF. The CDR3 bases are TGTGCCAGCAGCTTGGGGACTAGCGGGAGAGCGGATACGCAGTATTTT.

This clonotype has a handful of counts. The chain has TRBV5-1 and TRBJ2-7; a weak D match, TRBD2 (5 bases). CDR1 is SGHRS, CDR2 YFSETQ, per germline. The CDR3 runs 14 residues. Trimming shortened V by 4 bases and J by 5 bases, and 16 bases separated the two germline ends. In nucleotides, the CDR3 is TGCGCCAGCAGCCTGTGGACTGTTTACGACGAGCAGTACTTC. As protein: CASSLWTVYDEQYF.

This clonotype occurred many times. The chain links TRBV6-2 or TRBV6-3 to TRBJ1-5; D is perhaps TRBD1 (5 bases). Germline CDR1 reads MNHEY; CDR2 reads SVGEGT. The V and J ends lost 5 bases and 0 bases respectively, with 11 bases between them. The CDR3 extends over 15 amino acids. CDR3 in DNA: TGTGCCAGCAGTGAATGGGGGTCTAGCAATCAGCCCCAGCATTTT. This gives the protein CASSEWGSSNQPQHF.